A selection of T cell receptor beta chains follows, all from one sample in a study of cytomegalovirus exposure and HLA in healthy donors. Here immunoSEQ multiplex PCR was the method, and the copy in TCRdb shows in-frame clones only, minus some. The data show 80,000 to 95,000 clones, with about 60% seen just once and about 6.7% held by the top ten. What was sequenced was PBMCs. Source of these receptors: a woman aged 25 to 45 in good health and CMV-seronegative. Each CDR3 is given with its conserved first and last residue. D genes are given only for firm matches. Not all rows give a size; the values are once, few, many and, for expanded clones, a class.

j_gene,v_gene,len,abundance,d_gene,CDR3aa,CDR3nt
TRBJ2-2,TRBV18,15,.,.,CASSPSGFNTGELFF,TGTGCCAGCTCCCCCTCCGGGTTCAACACCGGGGAGCTGTTTTTT
TRBJ2-1,TRBV6-4,15,.,.,CASSQSGSSYNEQFF,TGTGCCAGCAGTCAATCGGGAAGCTCCTACAATGAGCAGTTCTTC
TRBJ1-2,TRBV19,19,few,TRBD1,CASMGPGTGGPLLNYGYTF,TGTGCCAGTATGGGACCCGGGACAGGGGGCCCTCTCCTTAACTATGGCTACACCTTC
TRBJ1-2,TRBV5-1,13,.,.,CASSRTGKDGYTF,TGCGCCAGCAGCCGAACGGGAAAGGATGGCTACACCTTC
TRBJ2-7,TRBV28,15,.,TRBD2,CASSATGTSSYEQYF,TGTGCCAGCAGTGCCACCGGGACTAGCTCCTACGAGCAGTACTTC
TRBJ2-2,TRBV7-8,15,.,TRBD2,CASSLELAGRGELFF,TGTGCCAGCAGCTTAGAACTAGCGGGGAGAGGGGAGCTGTTTTTT
TRBJ1-1,TRBV5-1,15,few,.,CASSLEGQMNTEAFF,TGCGCCAGCAGCTTGGAGGGGCAGATGAACACTGAAGCTTTCTTT
TRBJ2-5,TRBV27,15,.,.,CASGSVRGYQETQYF,TGTGCCAGCGGCTCCGTTAGGGGGTACCAAGAGACCCAGTACTTC
TRBJ1-2,TRBV5-1,14,.,TRBD1,CASSGEGALYGYTF,TGCGCCAGCAGCGGCGAGGGGGCTCTCTATGGCTACACCTTC
TRBJ2-2,TRBV29-1,13,.,.,CSVGTPNTGELFF,TGCAGCGTCGGGACACCAAACACCGGGGAGCTGTTTTTT
TRBJ2-5,TRBV6-5,15,.,.,CASSHERGWRETQYF,TGTGCCAGCAGTCACGAAAGGGGGTGGCGAGAGACCCAGTACTTC
TRBJ2-7,TRBV6-1,12,many,.,CASRPASYEQYF,TGTGCCAGCAGGCCAGCGTCCTACGAGCAGTACTTC
TRBJ2-4,TRBV11-2,14,.,.,CASSPAGSKNIQYF,TGTGCCAGCAGCCCTGCGGGGTCCAAAAACATTCAGTACTTC
TRBJ2-3,TRBV12-2,15,.,.,CASRLGSGDLDTQYF,TGTGCAAGTCGCTTGGGGAGCGGGGATTTAGATACGCAGTATTTT
TRBJ1-4,TRBV4-1,16,.,.,CASSRRKDTQNEKLFF,TGCGCCAGCAGCCGCCGAAAGGACACCCAAAATGAAAAACTGTTTTTT
TRBJ1-2,TRBV5-5,13,.,TRBD1,CASSQTGTPGYTF,TGTGCCAGCAGCCAGACAGGGACCCCTGGCTACACCTTC
TRBJ2-2,TRBV6-1,11,.,.,CASTPYWELFF,TGTGCCAGCACCCCCTATTGGGAGCTGTTTTTT
TRBJ1-4,TRBV30,14,once,.,CAWGSGGKGEKLFF,TGTGCCTGGGGGTCGGGGGGGAAGGGTGAAAAACTGTTTTTT
TRBJ2-7,TRBV11-2,15,.,.,CASSLNRRSSYEQYF,TGTGCCAGCAGCTTAAATAGGAGATCGTCCTACGAGCAGTACTTC
TRBJ2-6,TRBV9,19,few,TRBD1,CASSVAPGQSLRGANVLTF,TGTGCCAGCAGCGTAGCCCCGGGACAGTCCCTTAGAGGGGCCAACGTCCTGACTTTC